This TCR beta chain was sequenced for a study of identical twins. TCRdb fed the 5' RACE reads into MiXCR, producing one record per CDR3 protein. The repertoire includes about 200,000 distinct CDR3 sequences, about a sixth of them detected once, and 35% to 50% sits in the top ten. Trimming left V 5 bases short and J 3 bases short, with 11 bases between. In germline, CDR1 is SEHNR, CDR2 FQNEAQ (reference sequence). The CDR3 extends over 13 amino acids. These data were also reused for a study on T cells expressing NK-cell markers. That source adds: Underlying the TCR beta repertoires were sorted CD3+CD56+NKG2C+, CD3+CD56+NKG2C- and CD3+CD56-NKG2C+ T cells. Seven donors tested HCMV-seropositive and one tested seronegative among the eight sequenced. The CD3+CD56-NKG2C+ fraction of several donors was also led by these clonotypes.

The TCR was taken from a woman younger than 35 in good health. Input material: CD8+ T cells sorted from blood. The gene calls are TRBV7-9 and TRBJ2-7; D is undetermined. This CDR3 is CASSQDLNYEQYF. The CDR3 DNA reads TGTGCCAGCAGCCAGGATCTGAACTACGAGCAGTACTTC.